This T cell receptor beta chain is drawn from a study of beta chain features in type 1 diabetes. Overall study context: Sorted cells, some 110 million in number, were examined across all samples. The study, taken as a whole, reports: A moderate, significant TCRB CDR3 shortening appeared in type 1 diabetes across four CD4+ subsets. Naive, central memory and Treg TCRB repertoires appeared more alike in patients than in healthy donors. The study notes PCR might favor shorter templates equally in patients and controls.

Via CD45RO/CCR7/CD25/CD127/CD95/CD27, cells of the CD4+ naive, central memory, regulatory and stem cell-like memory subsets were sorted. This clone was seen a few times. Its antigen remains unknown. The CDR3 runs 15 residues. Trimming cost V 1 base and J 4 bases; bases outside gene matches: 4. Germline V gives CDR1 SGHNT, CDR2 YYREEE (reference sequence). The investigators reverse transcribed all of the isolated RNA, so they sequenced expressed TCRB transcripts. Libraries were prepared by immunoSEQ multiplex PCR; TCRdb keeps only in-frame clonotypes and omits some of them. This repertoire shows under 150,000 clones, around 9% found once; its top ten account for 0.75%.

The material sequenced was central memory CD4+ T cells from blood. The receptor comes from a man between 25 and 39 years old with type 1 diabetes. The rearrangement links TRBV5-4 to TRBJ2-1; 8 bases are shared with TRBD2. CDR3 residues: CASSLPAGAYNEQFF. The CDR3 DNA sequence: TGTGCCAGCAGCTTGCCAGCGGGGGCTTACAATGAGCAGTTCTTC.